This T cell receptor (beta chain) was found in a study of T-cell reconstitution after alpha-beta-depleted transplantation in children. Notes on the study in general: The study reportedly traced alpha-beta T cells about two months after transplant to several hundred expanded graft clones. After one year, T-cell counts and TCRbeta diversity mostly came from new T cells.

TCRbeta library construction was performed incorporating unique molecular identifiers. Each CDR3 protein is one row after TCRdb ran MiXCR on the PCR reads. The data contain 500,000 to 600,000 distinct CDR3 sequences, roughly 27% of them singletons. Concerning this clonotype itself: Its antigen is not identified.

This receptor was taken from a boy less than two years old with Wiskott-Aldrich syndrome, due to receive a stem cell transplant. The starting material was PBMCs, obtained before TCRalphabeta/CD19-depleted stem cell transplant.

This CDR3 is CASSPRWGQALNTIYF. The CDR3 DNA sequence: TGCGCCAGCAGCCCGAGATGGGGACAGGCCCTAAACACCATATATTTT. The chain joins TRBV5-1 to TRBJ1-3, with 8 nucleotides matching TRBD1. Losses at the gene ends were 4 bases for V and 6 bases for J; bases not matched to a gene: 12. The CDR3 sequence is 16 residues long. The germline V gene has CDR1 SGHRS and CDR2 YFSETQ.